This TCR beta chain is from a study of T cell clonotyping in hematopoietic cell transplantation. Overall study context: Recipient samples before transplant were obtained post-cytoreduction.

Germline V gene lookup returns CDR1 SGHNT and CDR2 YYREEE (reference sequence). CDR3 length: 15 residues. V was shortened by 0 bases and J by 0 bases, with 8 bases between the two germline ends. Only in-frame clones appear in the TCRdb table, and some are missing; sequencing was by immunoSEQ multiplex PCR. Found here are about 19,000 clones, about 84% of them singletons; the top ten hold roughly 8%. Concerning this clone itself: Its antigen is undetermined.

As to time point: recipient sample about 28 days before transplant, after cytoreduction. Recipients were bled about 28 days pretransplant and at posttransplant days 30, 100, 180. Study outcomes and limitations: After transplant, recipient diversity fell while pathologically expanded clonotypes grew through day 180. Few recipient clonotypes overlapped donors; over 95% were de novo at given depth.

The clonotype was recovered from a man between 45 and 60 years old with acute myeloid leukemia. Some clones in this sample may be carry-over from other donors' samples. The V call is TRBV5-4, the J call TRBJ2-3, with no clear D. The specimen was peripheral blood mononuclear cells, collected before stem cell transplant. The CDR3 nucleotides read TGTGCCAGCAGCTTGGAGAATCTTAGCACAGATACGCAGTATTTT. The encoded protein is CASSLENLSTDTQYF.